This T cell receptor beta chain was sequenced for a study of shared clonotypes between healthy human individuals. Study findings and constraints: Unshared clonotypes carried lower generation probabilities than those common to all four donors. Compared with memory subsets, naive subsets generally had larger estimated richness.

This CDR3 contains 15 residues. Of note for this clone: Antigen unknown.

Several immunoSEQ plates received, in even portions, the genomic DNA of each subset. Original handling: Junction-only sequences without quality scores were provided by ImmunoSEQ, so filtering was different. Sequencing was performed with immunoSEQ multiplex PCR; in TCRdb, only in-frame clones are kept and a portion is missing. The D gene and trimming were derived from the DNA, and the V and J assignments and clone size from that table. This table has approximately 530,000 clones, 95% to 97% appearing once. This sequence was found in a woman aged 30 to 39 in good health. The V and J genes are TRBV21-1 and TRBJ2-1; TRBD1 is the table's D call and was not checked against the DNA. TRBV21-1 is listed as a pseudogene. The specimen sequenced was naive CD4+ T cells sorted from blood. Noted subset: CD45RA+ positively selected. Here the CDR3 reads CASSPGQGTGNEQFF. CDR3 bases: TGTGCCAGCAGCCCGGGACAGGGTACCGGTAATGAGCAGTTCTTC.